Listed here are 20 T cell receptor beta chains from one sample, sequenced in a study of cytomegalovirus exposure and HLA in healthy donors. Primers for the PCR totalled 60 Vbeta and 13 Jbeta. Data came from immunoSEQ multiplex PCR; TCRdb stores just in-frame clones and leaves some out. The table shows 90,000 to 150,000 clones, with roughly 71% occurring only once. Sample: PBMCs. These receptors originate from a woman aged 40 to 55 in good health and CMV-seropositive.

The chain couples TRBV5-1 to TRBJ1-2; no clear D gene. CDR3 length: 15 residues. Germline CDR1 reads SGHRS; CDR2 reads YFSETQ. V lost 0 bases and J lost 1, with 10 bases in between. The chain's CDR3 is CASSLGGSINYGYTF. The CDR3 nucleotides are TGCGCCAGCAGCTTGGGAGGGTCTATTAACTATGGCTACACCTTC.

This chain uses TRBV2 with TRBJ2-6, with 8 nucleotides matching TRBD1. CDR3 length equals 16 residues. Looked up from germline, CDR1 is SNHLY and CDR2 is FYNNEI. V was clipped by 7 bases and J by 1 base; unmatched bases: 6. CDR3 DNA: TGTGCCAGCAAAGGGACAGGCACGTCTGGGGCCAACGTCCTGACTTTC. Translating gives CASKGTGTSGANVLTF.

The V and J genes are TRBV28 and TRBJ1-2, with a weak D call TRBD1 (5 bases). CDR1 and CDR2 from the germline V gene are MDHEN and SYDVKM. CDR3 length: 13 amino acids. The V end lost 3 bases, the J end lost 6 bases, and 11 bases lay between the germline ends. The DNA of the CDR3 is TGTGCCAGCAGTTTGTTCCGGGGGGATGGCTACACCTTC. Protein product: CASSLFRGDGYTF.

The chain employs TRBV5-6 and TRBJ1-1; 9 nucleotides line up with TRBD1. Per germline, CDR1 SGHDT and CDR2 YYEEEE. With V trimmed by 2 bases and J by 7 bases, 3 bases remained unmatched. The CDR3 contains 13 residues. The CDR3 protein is CASSFGTGFEAFF. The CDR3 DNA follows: TGTGCCAGCAGCTTCGGGACAGGGTTTGAAGCTTTCTTT.

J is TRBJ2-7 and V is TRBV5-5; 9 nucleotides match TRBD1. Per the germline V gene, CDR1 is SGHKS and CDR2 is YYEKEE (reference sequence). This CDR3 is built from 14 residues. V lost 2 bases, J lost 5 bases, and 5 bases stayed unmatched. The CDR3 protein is CASSFDRGRDEQYF. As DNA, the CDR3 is TGTGCCAGCAGCTTTGACAGGGGGAGGGACGAGCAGTACTTC.

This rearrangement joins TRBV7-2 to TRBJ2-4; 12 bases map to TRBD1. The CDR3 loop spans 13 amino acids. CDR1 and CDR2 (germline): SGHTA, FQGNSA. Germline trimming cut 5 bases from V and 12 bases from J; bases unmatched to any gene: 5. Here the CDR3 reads CASSPGTGGTQYF. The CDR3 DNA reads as TGTGCCAGCAGCCCCGGGACAGGGGGCACTCAGTACTTC.

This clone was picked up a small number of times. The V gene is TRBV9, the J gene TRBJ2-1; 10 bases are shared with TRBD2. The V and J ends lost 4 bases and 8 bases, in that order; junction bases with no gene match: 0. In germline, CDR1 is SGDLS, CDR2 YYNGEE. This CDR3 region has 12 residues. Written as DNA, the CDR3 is TGTGCCAGCAGCAGCGGGGGGGATGAGCAGTTCTTC. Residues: CASSSGGDEQFF.

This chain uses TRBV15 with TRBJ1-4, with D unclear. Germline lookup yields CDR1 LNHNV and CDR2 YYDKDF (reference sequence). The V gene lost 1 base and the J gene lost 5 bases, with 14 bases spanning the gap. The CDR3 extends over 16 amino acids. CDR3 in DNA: TGTGCCACCAGCAGAGCACCCGGCGGGGTGAATGAAAAACTGTTTTTT. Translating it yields CATSRAPGGVNEKLFF. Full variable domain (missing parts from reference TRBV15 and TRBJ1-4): DAMVIQNPRYQVTQFGKPVTLSCSQTLNHNVMYWYQQKSSQAPKLLFHYYDKDFNNEADTPDNFQSRRPNTSFCFLDIRSPGLGDTAMYLCATSRAPGGVNEKLFFGSGTQLSVL.

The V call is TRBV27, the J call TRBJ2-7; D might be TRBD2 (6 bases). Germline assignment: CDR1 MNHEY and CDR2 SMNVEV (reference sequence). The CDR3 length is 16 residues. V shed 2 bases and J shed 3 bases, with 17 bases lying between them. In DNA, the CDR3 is TGTGCCAGCAGTTTACAGGGCACCAGGGAGGTCTACGAGCAGTACTTC. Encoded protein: CASSLQGTREVYEQYF.

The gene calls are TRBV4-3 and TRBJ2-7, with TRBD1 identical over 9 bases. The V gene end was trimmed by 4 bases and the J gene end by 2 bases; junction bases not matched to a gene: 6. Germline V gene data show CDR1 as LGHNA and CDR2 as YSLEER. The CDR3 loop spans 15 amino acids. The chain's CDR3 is CASSRRGTGTYEQYF. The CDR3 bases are TGCGCCAGCAGCCGGCGTGGGACAGGGACCTACGAGCAGTACTTC.

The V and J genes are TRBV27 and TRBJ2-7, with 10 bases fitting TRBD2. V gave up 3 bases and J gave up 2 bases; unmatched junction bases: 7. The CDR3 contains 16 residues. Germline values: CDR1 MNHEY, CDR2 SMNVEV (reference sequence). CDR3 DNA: TGTGCCAGCAGTTTCCTAGCGGGAGACGTGGCCTACGAGCAGTACTTC. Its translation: CASSFLAGDVAYEQYF.

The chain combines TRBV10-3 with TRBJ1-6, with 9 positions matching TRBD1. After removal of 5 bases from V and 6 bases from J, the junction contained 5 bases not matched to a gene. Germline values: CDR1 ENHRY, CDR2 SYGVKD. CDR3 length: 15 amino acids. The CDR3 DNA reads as TGTGCCATCAGTCGACCGGGACAGGGTAATTCACCCCTCCACTTT. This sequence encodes CAISRPGQGNSPLHF.

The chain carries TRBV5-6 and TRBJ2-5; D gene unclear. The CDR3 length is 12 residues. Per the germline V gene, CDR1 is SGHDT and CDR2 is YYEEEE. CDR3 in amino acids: CEGDGNPETQYF. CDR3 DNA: TGTGAAGGAGACGGCAACCCGGAGACCCAGTACTTC.

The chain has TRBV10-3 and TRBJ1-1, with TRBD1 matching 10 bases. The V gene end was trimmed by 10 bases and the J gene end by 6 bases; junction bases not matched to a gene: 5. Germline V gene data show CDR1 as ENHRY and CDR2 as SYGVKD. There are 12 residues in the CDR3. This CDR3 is CATRDRGPEAFF. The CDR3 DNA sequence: TGTGCCACCCGGGACAGGGGACCTGAAGCTTTCTTT.

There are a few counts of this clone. The CDR3 coding sequence is TGCAGCGTCTCCGAGTCCAGCGGGGGAACAGATACGCAGTATTTT. Its translation: CSVSESSGGTDTQYF. The V gene is TRBV29-1, the J gene TRBJ2-3; 8 bases agree with TRBD2. CDR1 and CDR2 from the germline V gene are SQVTM and ANQGSEA. V dropped 6 bases and J dropped 3; count of bases not matched to a gene: 11. The CDR3 runs to 15 residues.

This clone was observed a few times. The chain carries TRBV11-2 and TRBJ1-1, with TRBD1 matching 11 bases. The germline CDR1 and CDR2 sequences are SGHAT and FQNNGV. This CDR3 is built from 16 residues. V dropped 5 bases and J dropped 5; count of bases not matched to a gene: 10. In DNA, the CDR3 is TGTGCCAGCAGCCATGGTGTCGGGACAGGGGGGACTGAAGCTTTCTTT. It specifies CASSHGVGTGGTEAFF.

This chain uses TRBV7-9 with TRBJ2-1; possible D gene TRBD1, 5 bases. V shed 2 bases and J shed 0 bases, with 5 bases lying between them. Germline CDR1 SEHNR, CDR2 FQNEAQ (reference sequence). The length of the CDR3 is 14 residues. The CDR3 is CASSLQGSYNEQFF. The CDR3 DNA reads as TGTGCCAGCAGCTTACAGGGCTCCTACAATGAGCAGTTCTTC.

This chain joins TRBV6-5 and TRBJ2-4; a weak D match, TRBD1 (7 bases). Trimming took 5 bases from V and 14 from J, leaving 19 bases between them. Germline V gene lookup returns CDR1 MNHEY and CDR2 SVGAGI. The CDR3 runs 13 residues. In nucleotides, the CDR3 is TGTGCCAGCAGTAGAGACAGGGAGGTGAGAAAGTACTTC. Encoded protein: CASSRDREVRKYF.

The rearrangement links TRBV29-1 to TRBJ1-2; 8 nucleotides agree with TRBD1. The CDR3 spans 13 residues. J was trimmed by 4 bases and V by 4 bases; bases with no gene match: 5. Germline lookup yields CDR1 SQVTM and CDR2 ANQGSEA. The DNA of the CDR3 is TGCAGCGTTGTTTCCCAGGGGGCCTATGGCTACACCTTC. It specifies CSVVSQGAYGYTF.

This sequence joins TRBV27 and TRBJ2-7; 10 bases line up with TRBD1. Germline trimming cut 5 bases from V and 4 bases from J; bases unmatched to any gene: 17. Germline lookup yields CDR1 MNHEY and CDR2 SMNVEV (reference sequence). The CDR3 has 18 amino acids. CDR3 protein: CASSSSPGGTGVRYEQYF. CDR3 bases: TGTGCCAGCAGTAGCTCCCCCGGTGGGACAGGGGTACGATACGAGCAGTACTTC.